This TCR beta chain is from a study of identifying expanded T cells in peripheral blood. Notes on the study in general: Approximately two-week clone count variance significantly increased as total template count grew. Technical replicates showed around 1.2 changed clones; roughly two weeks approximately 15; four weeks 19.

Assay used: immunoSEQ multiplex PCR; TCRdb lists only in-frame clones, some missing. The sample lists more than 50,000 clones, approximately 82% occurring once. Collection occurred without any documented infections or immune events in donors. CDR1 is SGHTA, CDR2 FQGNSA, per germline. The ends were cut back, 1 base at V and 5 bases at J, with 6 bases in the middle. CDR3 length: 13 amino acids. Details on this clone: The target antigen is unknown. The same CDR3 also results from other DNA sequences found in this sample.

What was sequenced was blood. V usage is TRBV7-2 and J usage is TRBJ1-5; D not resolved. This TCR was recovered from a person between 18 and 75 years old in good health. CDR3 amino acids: CASSLGTYQPQHF. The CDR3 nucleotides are TGTGCCAGCAGCTTAGGGACGTATCAGCCCCAGCATTTT.